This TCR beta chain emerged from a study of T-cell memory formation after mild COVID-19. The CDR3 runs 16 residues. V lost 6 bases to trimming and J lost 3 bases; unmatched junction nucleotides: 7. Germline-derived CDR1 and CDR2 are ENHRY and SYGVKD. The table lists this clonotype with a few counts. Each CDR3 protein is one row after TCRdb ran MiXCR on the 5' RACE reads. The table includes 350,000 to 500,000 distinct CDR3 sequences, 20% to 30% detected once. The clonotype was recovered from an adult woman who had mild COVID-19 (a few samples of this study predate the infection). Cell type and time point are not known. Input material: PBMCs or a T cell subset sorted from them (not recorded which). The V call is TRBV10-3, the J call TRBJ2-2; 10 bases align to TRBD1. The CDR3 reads CAIRLTGGWYTGELFF. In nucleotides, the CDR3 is TGTGCCATCAGGCTGACAGGGGGCTGGTACACCGGGGAGCTGTTTTTT.